The entry below gives a single T cell receptor beta chain sequence along with its context. It has no known antigen specificity. No base quality values were provided; no much bigger clone lies one nucleotide off. This sample is part of a study of T cell responses to AZD1222 COVID-19 vaccine (dated by TCRdb to the early 2020s). A note on the overall study: Because spike-specific TCR depth and breadth did not differ between the two schedules, AZD1222 recipients who got a second dose at roughly 4 weeks were pooled with those who got a second dose at roughly 12 weeks. A total of 233 trial participants underwent TCR sequencing, of whom about 210 had received two doses of AZD1222 and some 25 had received two doses of the MenACWY control vaccine. Trial participants were enrolled into age subgroups of 18-55, 56-69 and 70-plus years, which contained around 150, 29 and 61 TCR-sequenced participants, respectively.

The CDR3 regions of human TCRbeta chains were analyzed by immunosequencing. The paper's processing steps were these. Repertoire TCRs were checked for matches against a reference library of SARS-CoV-2-specific TCRs that had been generated using the MIRA antigen-specificity platform. Breadth was defined as the fraction of unique TCRs that were SARS-CoV-2-associated. Depth was defined as the fraction of total T cells that were SARS-CoV-2-associated. Using the MIRA data, each spike-specific TCR was mapped to the spike region that the TCR reacts to and placed in a CD4 or CD8 class. Log10-transformed breadth and depth values were compared by one-way ANOVA with Sidak's multiple comparisons tests. TCRdb retrieved this table from immuneACCESS and kept in-frame rearrangements only. Not all clones are present; in checked studies, unresolved V genes account for under half, and no reason is known for the remainder. V, J and clone size are taken as reported in that table, and D and trimming were inferred from the DNA itself. This sample comprises 95,000 to 110,000 clones, about 90% of them detected only once. Approximately 9% of the sample goes to the ten largest clones.

V is reduced by 4 bases and J by 0 bases, leaving a spacing of 10 bases between them. The germline V gene provides CDR1 SGHDT and CDR2 YYEEEE. The CDR3 numbers 14 residues from cysteine through phenylalanine. Kept here is only the CDR3 DNA, which spans 42 bases and is read in frame from base 1. The research as a whole found: Conclusions about previously exposed vaccinees are limited, since just a handful of AZD1222 recipients were seropositive for SARS-CoV-2 at baseline. The 56-69-year group was small, and its depth increase did not reach significance, likely because of low power. Reportedly, close to half of the unique spike-specific TCRs recognized epitopes lying outside the regions that are mutated in the B.1.351 and B.1.1.7 variants. Participants were mostly white British, with more females than males. The authors suggested clonal diversity may have been underestimated. After two AZD1222 doses, both the breadth and the depth of spike-specific TCRs were significantly higher than at day 0 and than in MenACWY recipients. Because no day 14 peak-response samples were available, the repertoires could be characterized only after the peak T cell response. The vaccine-associated CD4 TCRs covered the entire spike protein, and the dominant responses fell in regions 160-218 and 743-854.

The time point label for this specimen denotes: baseline before first vaccination. Samples from vaccinated people were obtained from the UK trials COV001 and COV002, which included a single-blind randomized controlled phase 2/3 trial of AZD1222 (ChAdOx1 nCoV-19) in healthy adults. For TCRbeta chain sequencing, PBMC samples were collected from trial participants at day 0 and at day 28 after the second dose. The clonotype originates from an adult in good health. Sequences were derived from peripheral blood, sampled on day 0 of AZD1222 vaccination. This chain is built from TRBV5-6 and TRBJ1-1, with no reliable assignment of the D segment. The encoded CDR3 is CASSRTMMNTEAFF. Read as DNA, the sequence is TGTGCCAGCAGCCGCACCATGATGAACACTGAAGCTTTCTTT.